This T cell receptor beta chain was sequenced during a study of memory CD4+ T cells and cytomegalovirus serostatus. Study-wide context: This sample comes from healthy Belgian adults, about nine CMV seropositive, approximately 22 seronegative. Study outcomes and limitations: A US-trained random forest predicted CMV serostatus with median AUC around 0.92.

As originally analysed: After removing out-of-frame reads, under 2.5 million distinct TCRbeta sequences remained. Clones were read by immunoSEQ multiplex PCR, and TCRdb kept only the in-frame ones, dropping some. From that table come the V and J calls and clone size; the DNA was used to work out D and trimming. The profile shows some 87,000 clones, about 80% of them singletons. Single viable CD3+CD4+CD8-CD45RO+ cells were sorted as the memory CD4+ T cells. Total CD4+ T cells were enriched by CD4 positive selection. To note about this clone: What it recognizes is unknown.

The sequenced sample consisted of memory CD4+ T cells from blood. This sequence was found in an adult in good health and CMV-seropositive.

The CDR3 sequence is CASSVGDGRAETQYF. CDR3 nucleotides: TGTGCCAGCAGCGTAGGGGACGGCCGTGCGGAGACCCAGTACTTC. The chain couples TRBV9 to TRBJ2-5, with D perhaps assigned TRBD1 or TRBD2 (5 bases each). Trimming stripped 0 bases from V and 5 bases from J, with 14 bases between. The germline gives CDR1 SGDLS, CDR2 YYNGEE. The CDR3 sequence is 15 residues long.